This T cell receptor beta chain came from a study of cytomegalovirus exposure and HLA in healthy donors. About this clone itself: Its target is unknown.

PCR employed 60 Vbeta and 13 Jbeta primers. Using immunoSEQ multiplex PCR, the repertoire was profiled, and TCRdb retains in-frame clones only, with some absent. The sample yields approximately 200,000 clones, approximately 79% seen once. Points from the study as a whole: The authors reported that TCR beta sequences could predict HLA-A and HLA-B alleles. These predictions were accurate for most subjects in the first cohort.

Sample: PBMCs. The origin of this receptor is a girl aged 10 to 17 in good health and CMV-seropositive.

DNA for the CDR3: TGTGCCAGCAGCCAAGATCCGGAGCCTGAAGCTTTCTTT. The encoded protein is CASSQDPEPEAFF. The chain uses TRBV4-2 and TRBJ1-1; D not certain. CDR3 length equals 13 residues. Trimming left V 0 bases short and J 6 bases short, with 8 bases between. Germline V gene lookup returns CDR1 LGHNA and CDR2 YNFKEQ.